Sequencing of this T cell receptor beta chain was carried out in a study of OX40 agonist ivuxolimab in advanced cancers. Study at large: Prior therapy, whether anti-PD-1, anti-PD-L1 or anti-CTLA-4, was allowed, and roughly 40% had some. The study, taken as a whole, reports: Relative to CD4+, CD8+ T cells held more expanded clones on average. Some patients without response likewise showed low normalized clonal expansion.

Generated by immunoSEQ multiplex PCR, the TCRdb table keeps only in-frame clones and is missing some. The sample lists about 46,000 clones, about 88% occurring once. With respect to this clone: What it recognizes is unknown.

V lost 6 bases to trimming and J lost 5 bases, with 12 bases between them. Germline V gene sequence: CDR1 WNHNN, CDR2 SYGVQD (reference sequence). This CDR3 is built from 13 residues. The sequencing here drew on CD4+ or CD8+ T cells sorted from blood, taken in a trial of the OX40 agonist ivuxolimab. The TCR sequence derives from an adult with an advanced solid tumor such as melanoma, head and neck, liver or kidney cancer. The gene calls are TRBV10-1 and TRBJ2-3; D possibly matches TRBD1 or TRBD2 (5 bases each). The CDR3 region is CASSGTSGDTQYF. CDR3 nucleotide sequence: TGCGCCAGCAGCGGGACGTCCGGAGATACGCAGTATTTT.